This is a list of T cell receptor beta chains from one sample in a study of cytomegalovirus exposure and HLA in healthy donors. Only in-frame clones appear in the TCRdb table, and some are missing; sequencing was by immunoSEQ multiplex PCR. The sample consists of some 120,000 clones, 79% of them appearing once. The specimen sequenced was PBMCs. The receptor source for this set is a man under 40 in good health and CMV-seropositive. Each CDR3 is given with its conserved first and last residue. The D gene is left open where the match is weak. Only part of the rows carry a size: once, few, many, or a class if the clone is expanded.

J	D	V	size	DNA	CDR3
TRBJ2-7	TRBD1	TRBV30	few	TGTGCCTGGACCGAGGACAGGGGCGCCACAAATTACTACGAGCAGTACTTC	CAWTEDRGATNYYEQYF
TRBJ1-1	.	TRBV5-1	few	TGCGCCAGCAGCTTGGGCCACGGGGGAGAGACTGAAGCTTTCTTT	CASSLGHGGETEAFF
TRBJ1-1	TRBD1	TRBV4-3	few	TGCGCCAGCAGCCAAGAACAGGGGGCCGTGGAAGCTTTCTTT	CASSQEQGAVEAFF
TRBJ1-4	.	TRBV9	once	TGTGCCAGCAGCGTAGCTCCAGGGTTCAATGAAAAACTGTTTTTT	CASSVAPGFNEKLFF
TRBJ2-7	.	TRBV27	.	TGTGCCAGCAGTCGACCTCCGACAAACGAGCAGTACTTC	CASSRPPTNEQYF
TRBJ2-5	.	TRBV9	.	TGTGCCAGCAGCGTAGGTAACGGGGGGCGAGAGACCCAGTACTTC	CASSVGNGGRETQYF
TRBJ1-1	.	TRBV19	.	TGTGCCAGTAGCACTCGACTGGACACTGAAGCTTTCTTT	CASSTRLDTEAFF
TRBJ1-1	.	TRBV2	.	TGTGCCAGCAGCAACAGTAAAGCAAACACTGAAGCTTTCTTT	CASSNSKANTEAFF
TRBJ2-3	.	TRBV7-2	.	TGTGCCAGCAGCCCGACTTACGACACAGATACGCAGTATTTT	CASSPTYDTDTQYF
TRBJ2-3	TRBD2	TRBV6-6	.	TGTGCCAGCAGTTCCCGGACTAGCGACGTCTCAGATACGCAGTATTTT	CASSSRTSDVSDTQYF
TRBJ1-1	TRBD1	TRBV5-5	once	TGTGCCAGCAGCCTACGACAGGGGTTCGGTATGAACACTGAAGCTTTCTTT	CASSLRQGFGMNTEAFF
TRBJ1-4	.	TRBV7-9	few	TGTGCCAGCAGCACCCCTCCCCCAGGAAAACTGTTTTTT	CASSTPPPGKLFF
TRBJ2-1	TRBD2	TRBV28	.	TGTGCCAGCAGCCTCGGTGGCGGGAGGAGCTACAATGAGCGGTTCTTC	CASSLGGGRSYNERFF
TRBJ1-1	.	TRBV6-7	.	TGTGCCAGCAGTTCCCCCGGACTGGGGAACACTGAAGCTTTCTTT	CASSSPGLGNTEAFF
TRBJ1-2	.	TRBV28	.	TGTGCCAGCAGTTCAACACCGATCGGGGGGAACTATGGCTACACCTTC	CASSSTPIGGNYGYTF
TRBJ2-1	.	TRBV7-2	.	TGTGCCAGCAGCCCCCAGGCAGGGGCGTACAATGAGCAGTTCTTC	CASSPQAGAYNEQFF
TRBJ1-1	.	TRBV5-1	.	TGCGCCAGCAGCTTGGAGGGGATGGGCACTGAAGCTTTCTTT	CASSLEGMGTEAFF